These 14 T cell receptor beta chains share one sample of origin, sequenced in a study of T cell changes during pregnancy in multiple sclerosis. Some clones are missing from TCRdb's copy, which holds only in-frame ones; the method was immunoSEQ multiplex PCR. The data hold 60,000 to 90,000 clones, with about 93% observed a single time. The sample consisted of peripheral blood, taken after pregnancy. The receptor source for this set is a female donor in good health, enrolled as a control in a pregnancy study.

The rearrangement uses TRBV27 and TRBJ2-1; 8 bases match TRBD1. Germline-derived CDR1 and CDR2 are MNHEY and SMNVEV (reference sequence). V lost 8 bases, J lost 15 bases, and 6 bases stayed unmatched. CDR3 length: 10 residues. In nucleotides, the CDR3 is TGTGCCAGCGTCGGACAGGGTAGGTTCTTC. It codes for CASVGQGRFF.

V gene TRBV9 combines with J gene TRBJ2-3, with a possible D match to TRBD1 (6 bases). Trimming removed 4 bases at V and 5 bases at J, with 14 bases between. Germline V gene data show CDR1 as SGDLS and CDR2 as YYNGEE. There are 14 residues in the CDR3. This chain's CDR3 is CASSIQGDLDTQYF. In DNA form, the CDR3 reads TGTGCCAGCAGCATACAGGGCGACCTAGATACGCAGTATTTT. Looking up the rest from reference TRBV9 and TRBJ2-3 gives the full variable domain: DSGVTQTPKHLITATGQRVTLRCSPRSGDLSVYWYQQSLDQGLQFLIQYYNGEERAKGNILERFSAQQFPDLHSELNLSSLELGDSALYFCASSIQGDLDTQYFGPGTRLTVL.

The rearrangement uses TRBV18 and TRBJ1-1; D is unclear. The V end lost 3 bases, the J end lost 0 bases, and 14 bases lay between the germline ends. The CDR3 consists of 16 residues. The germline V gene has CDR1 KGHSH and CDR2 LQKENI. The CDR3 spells CASSPRQVSVNTEAFF. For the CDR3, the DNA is TGTGCCAGCTCACCCCGCCAGGTCTCTGTGAACACTGAAGCTTTCTTT.

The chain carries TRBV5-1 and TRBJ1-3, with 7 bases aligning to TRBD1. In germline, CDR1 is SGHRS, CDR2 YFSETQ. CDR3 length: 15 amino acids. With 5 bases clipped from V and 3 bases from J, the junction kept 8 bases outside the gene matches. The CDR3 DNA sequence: TGCGCCAGCAGGTCGGACAGGCAAGGTGGAAACACCATATATTTT. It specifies CASRSDRQGGNTIYF. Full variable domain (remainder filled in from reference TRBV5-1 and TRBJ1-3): KAGVTQTPRYLIKTRGQQVTLSCSPISGHRSVSWYQQTPGQGLQFLFEYFSETQRNKGNFPGRFSGRQFSNSRSEMNVSTLELGDSALYLCASRSDRQGGNTIYFGEGSWLTVV.

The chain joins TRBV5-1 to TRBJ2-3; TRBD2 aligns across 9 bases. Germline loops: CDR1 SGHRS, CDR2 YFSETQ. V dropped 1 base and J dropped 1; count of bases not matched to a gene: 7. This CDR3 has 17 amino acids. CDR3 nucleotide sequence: TGCGCCAGCAGCTTGTTCGGCGGGGGGGTTGGCACAGATACGCAGTATTTT. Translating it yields CASSLFGGGVGTDTQYF. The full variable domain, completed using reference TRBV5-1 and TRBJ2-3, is KAGVTQTPRYLIKTRGQQVTLSCSPISGHRSVSWYQQTPGQGLQFLFEYFSETQRNKGNFPGRFSGRQFSNSRSEMNVSTLELGDSALYLCASSLFGGGVGTDTQYFGPGTRLTVL.

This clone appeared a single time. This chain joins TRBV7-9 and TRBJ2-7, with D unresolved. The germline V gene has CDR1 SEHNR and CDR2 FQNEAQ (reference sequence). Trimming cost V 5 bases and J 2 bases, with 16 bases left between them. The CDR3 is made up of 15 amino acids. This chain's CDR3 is CASSNPQALPYEQYF. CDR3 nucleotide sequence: TGTGCCAGCAGCAACCCCCAGGCTCTACCCTACGAGCAGTACTTC.

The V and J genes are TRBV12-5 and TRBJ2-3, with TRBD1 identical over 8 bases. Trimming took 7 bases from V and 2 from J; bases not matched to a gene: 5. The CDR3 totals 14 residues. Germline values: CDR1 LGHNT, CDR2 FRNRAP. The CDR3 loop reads CASARDRLTDTQYF. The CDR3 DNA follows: TGTGCTAGTGCTCGGGACAGGCTCACAGATACGCAGTATTTT.

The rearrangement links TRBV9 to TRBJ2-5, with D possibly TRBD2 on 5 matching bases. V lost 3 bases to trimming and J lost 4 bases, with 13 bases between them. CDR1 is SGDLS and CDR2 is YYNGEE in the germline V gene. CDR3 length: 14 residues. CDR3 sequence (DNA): TGTGCCAGCAGCGACGAGGGCTCGCGAGAGACCCAGTACTTC. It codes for CASSDEGSRETQYF.

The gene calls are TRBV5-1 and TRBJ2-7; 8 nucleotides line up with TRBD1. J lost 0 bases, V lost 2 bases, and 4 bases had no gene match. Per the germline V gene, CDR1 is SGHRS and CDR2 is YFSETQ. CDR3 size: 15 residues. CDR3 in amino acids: CASSLGTGYSYEQYF. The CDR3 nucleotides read TGCGCCAGCAGCTTAGGGACAGGTTACTCCTACGAGCAGTACTTC.

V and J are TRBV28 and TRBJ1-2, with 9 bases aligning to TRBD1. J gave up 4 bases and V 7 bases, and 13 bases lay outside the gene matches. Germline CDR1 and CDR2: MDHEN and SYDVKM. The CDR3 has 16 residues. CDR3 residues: CASTIKSTGGVYGYTF. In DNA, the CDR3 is TGTGCCAGCACCATAAAATCGACAGGGGGAGTCTATGGCTACACCTTC.

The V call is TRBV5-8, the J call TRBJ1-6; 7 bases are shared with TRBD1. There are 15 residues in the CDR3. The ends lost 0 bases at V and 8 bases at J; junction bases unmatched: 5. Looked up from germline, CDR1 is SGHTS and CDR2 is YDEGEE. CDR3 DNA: TGTGCCAGCAGCTTGGAACAGGGGTATTATTCACCCCTCCACTTT. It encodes CASSLEQGYYSPLHF. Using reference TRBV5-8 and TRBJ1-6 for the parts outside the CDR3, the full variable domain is EAGVTQSPTHLIKTRGQQATLRCSPISGHTSVYWYQQALGLGLQFLLWYDEGEERNRGNFPPRFSGRQFPNYSSELNVNALELEDSALYLCASSLEQGYYSPLHFGNGTRLTVT.

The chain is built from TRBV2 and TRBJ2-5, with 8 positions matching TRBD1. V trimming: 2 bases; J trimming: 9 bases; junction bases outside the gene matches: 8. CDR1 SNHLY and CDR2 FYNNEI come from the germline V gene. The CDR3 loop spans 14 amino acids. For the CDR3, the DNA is TGTGCCAGCAGTGAACAGGGGGCGGTTCAGCCCCAGTACTTC. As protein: CASSEQGAVQPQYF.

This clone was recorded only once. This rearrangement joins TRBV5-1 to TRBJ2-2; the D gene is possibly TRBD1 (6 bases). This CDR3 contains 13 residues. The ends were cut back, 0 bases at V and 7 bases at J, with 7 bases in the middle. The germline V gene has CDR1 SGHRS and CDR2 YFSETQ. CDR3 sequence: CASSLEGVGELFF. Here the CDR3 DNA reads TGCGCCAGCAGCTTGGAGGGGGTCGGGGAGCTGTTTTTT.

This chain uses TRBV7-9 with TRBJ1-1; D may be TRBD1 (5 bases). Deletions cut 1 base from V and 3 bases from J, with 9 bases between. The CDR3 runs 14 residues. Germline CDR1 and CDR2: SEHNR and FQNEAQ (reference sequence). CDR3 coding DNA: TGTGCCAGCAGCTTAGGGAAAGGGGACACTGAAGCTTTCTTT. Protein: CASSLGKGDTEAFF.